This T cell receptor (beta chain) was captured by sequencing in a study of blood T cells in healthy people across ages. For the second PCR, which ran for 7 to 11 cycles, a sample-barcoded 5' primer and a J-beta primer mix were used. In TCRdb, the 5' RACE reads were re-called with MiXCR into one record per CDR3 protein. The data show 1 million or so distinct CDR3 sequences, with under 45% seen just once and approximately 19% held by the top ten. The CDR3 loop spans 14 amino acids. The germline V gene has CDR1 SEHNR and CDR2 FQNEAQ (reference sequence). The junction had 5 bases not matched to a gene; V was cut back by 6 bases and J by 5 bases. Per-sample yields of isolated PBMCs were at least 7 million. On this clonotype: Its target is unknown.

Study-wide results and limits: Using unsorted PBMCs precluded a conclusive naive versus antigen-experienced comparison. Strong correlation was found linking TCR beta diversity to naive T cell percentage.

The receptor comes from a woman between 55 and 75 years old in good health. The sequenced sample consisted of blood. The chain is built from TRBV7-9 and TRBJ2-3; TRBD2 matches 10 bases. The CDR3 loop reads CASRPAGGEDTQYF. The CDR3 nucleotides read TGTGCCAGCAGACCAGCGGGAGGGGAAGATACGCAGTATTTT.